These 6 T cell receptor beta chains share one sample of origin, sequenced in a study of identical twins. TCRdb reanalysed the 5' RACE reads using MiXCR and keeps one entry per CDR3 protein. The sample lists some 590,000 distinct CDR3 sequences, just under 10% occurring once. A further study also used this sample, focusing on yellow fever vaccine responses in identical twins.

Sequenced: PBMCs. Receptors were obtained from a woman aged 18 to 35 in good health.

This clonotype was picked up many times. This rearrangement joins TRBV7-9 to TRBJ2-2; maybe TRBD2 (6 bases). Germline CDR1 SEHNR, CDR2 FQNEAQ (reference sequence). Deletions cut 5 bases from V and 6 bases from J, with 10 bases between. This CDR3 spans 13 amino acids. In DNA form, the CDR3 reads TGTGCCAGCAGCCGCAGGGACTCCGGGGAGCTGTTTTTT. Its protein is CASSRRDSGELFF.

This rearrangement joins TRBV20-1 to TRBJ2-7; TRBD1 is a possible D gene (5 bases). The V gene lost 1 base and the J gene lost 4 bases, with 17 bases spanning the gap. The CDR3 spans 15 residues. Germline V CDR1 and CDR2: DFQATT, SNEGSKA (reference sequence). This chain's CDR3 is CSARGATGDGYEQYF. The CDR3 DNA sequence: TGCAGTGCTAGAGGCGCAACAGGTGACGGATACGAGCAGTACTTC.

This chain links TRBV14 with TRBJ1-5; D gene ambiguous. Germline V gene lookup returns CDR1 SGHDN and CDR2 FVKESK. V lost 2 bases and J 0 bases, leaving 2 bases between the germline ends. The CDR3 is 13 residues long. CDR3 region: CASSQNSNQPQHF. The DNA for the CDR3 is TGTGCCAGCAGCCAAAATAGCAATCAGCCCCAGCATTTT.

V is TRBV5-1 and J is TRBJ2-1; D possibly corresponds to TRBD2 (6 bases). V lost 0 bases to trimming and J lost 2 bases, with 15 bases between them. The CDR3 is 17 amino acids. The germline CDR1 and CDR2 sequences are SGHRS and YFSETQ. The CDR3 nucleotides read TGCGCCAGCAGCTTGGTAGGAGGGATTGGCACCTACAATGAGCAGTTCTTC. Translation gives CASSLVGGIGTYNEQFF.

This clonotype was counted only a few times. The chain links TRBV6-2 or TRBV6-3 to TRBJ2-1; TRBD1 agrees at 7 bases. Per germline, CDR1 MNHEY and CDR2 SVGEGT. The V and J ends lost 10 bases and 13 bases, in that order; junction bases with no gene match: 13. The CDR3 has 12 residues. In nucleotides, the CDR3 is TGTGCCACCGATTTTCAGGGGGATATTCAGTTCTTC. It translates to CATDFQGDIQFF.

This clonotype was detected ten times or more. The V and J genes are TRBV4-3 and TRBJ1-6; D gene uncertain. Trimming pared 1 base from V and 6 bases from J, leaving 4 bases between. CDR1 and CDR2 (germline): LGHNA, YSLEER. The CDR3 loop spans 13 amino acids. This CDR3 is CASSQVGNSPLHF. As DNA, the CDR3 is TGCGCCAGCAGCCAAGTGGGTAATTCACCCCTCCACTTT.